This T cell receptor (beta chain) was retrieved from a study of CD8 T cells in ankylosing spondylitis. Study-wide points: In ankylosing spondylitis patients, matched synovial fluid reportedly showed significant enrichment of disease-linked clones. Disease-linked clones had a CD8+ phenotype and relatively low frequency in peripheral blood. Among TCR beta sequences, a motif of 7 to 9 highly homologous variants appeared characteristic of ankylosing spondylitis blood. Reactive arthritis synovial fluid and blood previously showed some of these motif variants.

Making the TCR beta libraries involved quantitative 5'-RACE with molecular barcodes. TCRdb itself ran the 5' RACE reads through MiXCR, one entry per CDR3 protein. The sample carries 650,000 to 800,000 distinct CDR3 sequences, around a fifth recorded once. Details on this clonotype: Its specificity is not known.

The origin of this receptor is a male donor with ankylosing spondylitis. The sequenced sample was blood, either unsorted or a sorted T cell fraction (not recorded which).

The CDR3 sequence: CSARGRRGGPSYEQYF. In DNA, the CDR3 is TGCAGTGCTAGAGGGAGAAGAGGCGGGCCCTCCTACGAGCAGTACTTC. The V gene is TRBV20-1, the J gene TRBJ2-7; D is perhaps TRBD2 (5 bases). The germline CDR1 and CDR2 sequences are DFQATT and SNEGSKA (reference sequence). This CDR3 region has 16 residues. V dropped 1 base and J dropped 0 bases, with 16 bases sitting between them.